What follows are 22 T cell receptor beta chains derived from one specimen sequenced in a study of control samples from healthy donors and cancer patients. Method: immunoSEQ multiplex PCR; TCRdb's copy keeps in-frame clones and lacks some. Of about 150,000 clones listed, approximately 93% are singletons. Sequenced: blood. Receptors originate from a man aged 35 to 55 in good health.

The J gene is TRBJ1-4, the V gene TRBV6-5; D is ambiguous. V was shortened by 7 bases and J by 4 bases, with 16 bases between the two germline ends. From germline, CDR1 is MNHEY and CDR2 SVGAGI. CDR3 length: 15 amino acids. The CDR3 loop is CASNDAGKGNEKLFF. CDR3 sequence (DNA): TGTGCCAGCAACGACGCGGGGAAGGGTAATGAAAAACTGTTTTTT.

This clone has only a few counts. This rearrangement joins TRBV12-2 to TRBJ1-2. TRBV12-2 is a pseudogene locus. CDR3 size: 10 residues. The CDR3 DNA sequence: TGTGCAAGTCGGCAAGGGGGCTACACCTTC. Residues: CASRQGGYTF.

This chain uses TRBV5-1 with TRBJ2-7, with D hard to call. The CDR3 length is 14 residues. Germline assignment: CDR1 SGHRS and CDR2 YFSETQ. V was trimmed by 2 bases and J by 3 bases, leaving 12 bases between them. The CDR3 is CASSLGRVNYEQYF. CDR3 DNA sequence: TGCGCCAGCAGCTTAGGCAGAGTTAACTACGAGCAGTACTTC.

This clone has just one count. V is TRBV24-1 and J is TRBJ2-1, with D maybe TRBD1 (5 bases). CDR3 length: 14 amino acids. From germline, CDR1 is KGHDR and CDR2 SFDVKD. The V end was cut by 5 bases, the J end by 6 bases, with 13 bases between. The CDR3 bases are TGTGCCACCAGTGTAGACAGTGTTCTCAATGAGCAGTTCTTC. Protein: CATSVDSVLNEQFF.

The V and J genes are TRBV6-2 or TRBV6-3 and TRBJ2-2; TRBD2 is a possible D gene (5 bases). V was cut by 4 bases and J by 5 bases, with 14 bases left in between. Per the germline V gene, CDR1 is MNHEY and CDR2 is SVGEGT. The CDR3 has 15 amino acids. The CDR3 sequence: CASSSSSRGTGELFF. As DNA, the CDR3 is TGTGCCAGCAGTTCTAGCTCCCGAGGAACCGGGGAGCTGTTTTTT.

CDR3 residues: CASSFQITAYEQYF. The CDR3 bases are TGTGCCAGCAGCTTTCAGATTACTGCCTACGAGCAGTACTTC. The rearrangement joins TRBV5-6 to TRBJ2-7; D gene unclear. V was cut by 2 bases and J by 2 bases, with 11 bases left in between. The germline V gene encodes CDR1 SGHDT and CDR2 YYEEEE. This CDR3 contains 14 residues. The full variable domain, rest sourced from reference TRBV5-6 and TRBJ2-7, is DAGVTQSPTHLIKTRGQQVTLRCSPKSGHDTVSWYQQALGQGPQFIFQYYEEEERQRGNFPDRFSGHQFPNYSSELNVNALLLGDSALYLCASSFQITAYEQYFGPGTRLTVT.

The chain links TRBV11-3 to TRBJ2-1; the match to TRBD1 covers 11 bases. V was clipped by 5 bases and J by 7 bases; unmatched bases: 7. Looked up from germline, CDR1 is SGHNT and CDR2 is YENEEA. CDR3 size: 15 residues. As DNA, the CDR3 is TGTGCCAGCAGCCTCGGACAGGGGGCGCGAAATGAGCAGTTCTTC. This encodes CASSLGQGARNEQFF. Based on the CDR3 plus reference TRBV11-3 and TRBJ2-1, the full variable domain is EAGVVQSPRYKIIEKKQPVAFWCNPISGHNTLYWYLQNLGQGPELLIRYENEEAVDDSQLPKDRFSAERLKGVDSTLKIQPAELGDSAVYLCASSLGQGARNEQFFGPGTRLTVL.

This rearrangement joins TRBV3-1 (or the pseudogene TRBV3-2) to TRBJ1-1; perhaps TRBD1 as D (6 bases). From germline, CDR1 is LGHDT and CDR2 YNNKEL (reference sequence). V was shortened by 4 bases and J by 5 bases, with 17 bases between the two germline ends. This CDR3 region has 15 residues. CDR3 bases: TGTGCCAGCAGCCGAAACCAACAGGGACCGACTGAAGCTTTCTTT. It encodes CASSRNQQGPTEAFF.

This clone was detected only once. The CDR3 sequence is CASSLMPGVRNTQYF. CDR3 nucleotides: TGTGCCAGCAGCTTAATGCCGGGAGTAAGAAACACGCAGTATTTT. This chain links TRBV7-3 with TRBJ2-3, with D possibly being TRBD2 (6 bases). V was cut by 1 base and J by 9 bases, with 17 bases left in between. CDR3 length equals 15 residues. The germline CDR1 and CDR2 sequences are SGHTA and FQGTGA.

The rearrangement joins TRBV4-3 to TRBJ2-2; TRBD1 might be the D (7 bases). Trimming shortened V by 4 bases and J by 6 bases, and 21 bases separated the two germline ends. In germline, CDR1 is LGHNA, CDR2 YSLEER. The CDR3 totals 17 residues. DNA for the CDR3: TGCGCCAGCAGCCGCATTGGGGCAGGGGGGCGCTCCGGGGAGCTGTTTTTT. Its protein product is CASSRIGAGGRSGELFF.

V usage is TRBV18 and J usage is TRBJ1-5; 8 bases are shared with TRBD1. The V gene's germline CDR1 is KGHSH and CDR2 LQKENI. The CDR3 contains 17 residues. V trimming: 2 bases; J trimming: 5 bases; junction bases outside the gene matches: 11. This CDR3 reads CASSPRAGGEFYQPQHF. CDR3 nucleotides: TGTGCCAGCTCACCAAGGGCAGGGGGCGAGTTTTATCAGCCCCAGCATTTT.

The chain couples TRBV3-1 (or the pseudogene TRBV3-2) to TRBJ2-2; D remains unclear. Germline CDR1 is LGHDT and CDR2 is YNNKEL (reference sequence). The V end was cut by 0 bases, the J end by 0 bases, with 8 bases between. The CDR3 loop spans 16 amino acids. The CDR3 DNA follows: TGTGCCAGCAGCCAAGATCCAGAGCCGAACACCGGGGAGCTGTTTTTT. Translating gives CASSQDPEPNTGELFF.

This rearrangement joins TRBV6-5 to TRBJ1-1; a weak D match, TRBD1 (5 bases). Trimming shortened V by 6 bases and J by 0 bases, and 8 bases separated the two germline ends. The germline V gene encodes CDR1 MNHEY and CDR2 SVGAGI. The CDR3 loop spans 13 amino acids. The CDR3 is CASRGGMNTEAFF. The CDR3 DNA reads as TGTGCCAGCAGGGGGGGAATGAACACTGAAGCTTTCTTT.

The chain recombines TRBV19 with TRBJ1-2, with D unresolved. V lost 4 bases, J lost 3 bases, and 6 bases lay in between. CDR3 size: 12 residues. Germline V gene lookup returns CDR1 LNHDA and CDR2 SQIVND (reference sequence). The CDR3 bases are TGTGCCAGTAGTACCCGGTACTATGGCTACACCTTC. This codes for CASSTRYYGYTF.

The J gene is TRBJ1-5, the V gene TRBV28; D unclear. The CDR3 loop spans 12 amino acids. Germline CDR1 and CDR2: MDHEN and SYDVKM. The V and J ends lost 6 bases and 0 bases respectively, with 3 bases between them. The CDR3 coding sequence is TGTGCCAGCAGAGATAGCAATCAGCCCCAGCATTTT. It specifies CASRDSNQPQHF.

This sequence joins TRBV2 and TRBJ1-1; D is uncertain. The length of the CDR3 is 11 residues. The V gene lost 6 bases and the J gene lost 1 base, with 3 bases spanning the gap. Germline V gene sequence: CDR1 SNHLY, CDR2 FYNNEI. The CDR3 DNA sequence: TGTGCCAGCAGCCCGAACACTGAAGCTTTCTTT. This translates into CASSPNTEAFF.

This chain joins TRBV20-1 and TRBJ2-7; unclear D gene. This CDR3 is built from 14 residues. The V end was cut by 3 bases, the J end by 7 bases, with 19 bases between. The germline V gene has CDR1 DFQATT and CDR2 SNEGSKA (reference sequence). This CDR3 is CSASMLPVIVEQYF. In DNA form, the CDR3 reads TGCAGTGCTAGTATGCTCCCTGTTATTGTGGAGCAGTACTTC.

The rearrangement joins TRBV5-1 to TRBJ2-2; D may match TRBD1 or TRBD2 (6 bases each). The length of the CDR3 is 15 residues. Trimming removed 4 bases at V and 5 bases at J, with 15 bases between. CDR1 and CDR2 from the germline V gene are SGHRS and YFSETQ. The CDR3 here is CASSDRQAGTGELFF. CDR3 DNA: TGCGCCAGCAGCGATAGACAGGCGGGGACCGGGGAGCTGTTTTTT.

The V gene is TRBV5-1, the J gene TRBJ1-1; unclear D gene. CDR1 is SGHRS, CDR2 YFSETQ, per germline. CDR3 length equals 14 residues. Between the trimmed V and J ends, which lost 3 bases and 5 bases, there was a span of 14 bases. CDR3 bases: TGCGCCAGCAGCTCTAGTCCGACGGGAACTGAAGCTTTCTTT. Translated, it gives CASSSSPTGTEAFF.

This clone was seen a single time. This chain uses TRBV24-1 with TRBJ1-5, with D uncertain. CDR3 size: 13 residues. From germline, CDR1 is KGHDR and CDR2 SFDVKD. The germline V and J ends were trimmed by 2 bases and 6 bases, with 7 bases remaining between them. The CDR3 DNA reads as TGTGCCACCAGTGATTCCCGTACTCAGCCCCAGCATTTT. Protein sequence: CATSDSRTQPQHF.

This clone was detected once. The chain joins TRBV28 to TRBJ1-1; 7 bases map to TRBD1. V was clipped by 8 bases and J by 11 bases; unmatched bases: 8. The CDR3 loop spans 11 amino acids. CDR1 is MDHEN and CDR2 is SYDVKM in the germline V gene. In DNA form, the CDR3 reads TGTGCCAGCTTATGGGGCAGGGGGGCTTTCTTT. It codes for CASLWGRGAFF. Full variable domain (remainder filled in from reference TRBV28 and TRBJ1-1): DVKVTQSSRYLVKRTGEKVFLECVQDMDHENMFWYRQDPGLGLRLIYFSYDVKMKEKGDIPEGYSVSREKKERFSLILESASTNQTSMYLCASLWGRGAFFGQGTRLTVV.

The chain couples TRBV7-3 to TRBJ2-3; D is possibly TRBD2 (7 bases). CDR3 length: 15 amino acids. Germline V gene lookup returns CDR1 SGHTA and CDR2 FQGTGA. V was trimmed by 0 bases and J by 4 bases, leaving 11 bases between them. DNA of the CDR3: TGTGCCAGCAGCTTAACCGGGGGGCAATCAGATACGCAGTATTTT. Protein product: CASSLTGGQSDTQYF.